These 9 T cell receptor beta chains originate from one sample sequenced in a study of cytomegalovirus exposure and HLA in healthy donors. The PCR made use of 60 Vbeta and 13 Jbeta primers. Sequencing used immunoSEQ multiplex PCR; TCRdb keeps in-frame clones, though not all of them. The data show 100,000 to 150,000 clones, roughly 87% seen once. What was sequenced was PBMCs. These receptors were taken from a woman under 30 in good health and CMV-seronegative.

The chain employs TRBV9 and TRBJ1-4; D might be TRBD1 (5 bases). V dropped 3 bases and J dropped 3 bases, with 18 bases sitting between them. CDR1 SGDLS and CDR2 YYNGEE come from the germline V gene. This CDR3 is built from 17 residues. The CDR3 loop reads CASSGRWADNSNEKLFF. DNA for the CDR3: TGTGCCAGCAGCGGCCGGTGGGCGGACAACTCTAATGAAAAACTGTTTTTT.

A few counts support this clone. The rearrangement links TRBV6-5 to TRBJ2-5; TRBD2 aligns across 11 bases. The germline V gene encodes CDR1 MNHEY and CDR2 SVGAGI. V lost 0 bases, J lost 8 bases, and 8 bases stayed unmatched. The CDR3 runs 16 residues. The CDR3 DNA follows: TGTGCCAGCAGTTACTCTATAGCGGGAGGGGTAAGAACCCAGTACTTC. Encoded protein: CASSYSIAGGVRTQYF.

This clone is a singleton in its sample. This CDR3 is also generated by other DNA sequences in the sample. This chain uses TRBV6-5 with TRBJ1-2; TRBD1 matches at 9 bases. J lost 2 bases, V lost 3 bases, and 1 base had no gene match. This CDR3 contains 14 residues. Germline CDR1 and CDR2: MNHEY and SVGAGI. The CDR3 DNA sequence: TGTGCCAGCAGTTATGGACAGGGGAACTATGGCTACACCTTC. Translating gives CASSYGQGNYGYTF.

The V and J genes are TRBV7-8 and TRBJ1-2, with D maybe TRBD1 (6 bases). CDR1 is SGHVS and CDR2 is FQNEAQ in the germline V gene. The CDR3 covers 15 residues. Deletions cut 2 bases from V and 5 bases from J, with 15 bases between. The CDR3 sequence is CASSLLGGGVYGYTF. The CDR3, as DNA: TGTGCCAGCAGCTTATTGGGGGGGGGCGTGTATGGCTACACCTTC.

CDR3 amino acids: CASSKEGRQPNSGNTIYF. CDR3 bases: TGTGCCAGCAGCAAAGAAGGAAGACAGCCCAACTCTGGAAACACCATATATTTT. The V and J genes are TRBV21-1 and TRBJ1-3; no DNA check was done on the table's D call, TRBD1. TRBV21-1 is a recognized pseudogene. This CDR3 is built from 18 residues.

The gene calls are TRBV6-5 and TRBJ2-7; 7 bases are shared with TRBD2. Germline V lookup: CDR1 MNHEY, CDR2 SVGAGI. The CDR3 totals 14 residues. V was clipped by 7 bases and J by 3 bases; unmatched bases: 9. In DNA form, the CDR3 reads TGTGCCAGCACCGTGGGGGGACTAAACTACGAGCAGTACTTC. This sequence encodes CASTVGGLNYEQYF.

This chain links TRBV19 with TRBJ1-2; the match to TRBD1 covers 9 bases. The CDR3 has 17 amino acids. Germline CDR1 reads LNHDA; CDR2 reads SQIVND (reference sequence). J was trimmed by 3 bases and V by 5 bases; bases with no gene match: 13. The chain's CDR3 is CASSPRTGVLLYYGYTF. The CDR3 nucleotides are TGTGCCAGTAGTCCACGGACAGGGGTTCTTCTCTACTATGGCTACACCTTC. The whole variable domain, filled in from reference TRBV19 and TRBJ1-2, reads DGGITQSPKYLFRKEGQNVTLSCEQNLNHDAMYWYRQDPGQGLRLIYYSQIVNDFQKGDIAEGYSVSREKKESFPLTVTSAQKNPTAFYLCASSPRTGVLLYYGYTFGSGTRLTVV.

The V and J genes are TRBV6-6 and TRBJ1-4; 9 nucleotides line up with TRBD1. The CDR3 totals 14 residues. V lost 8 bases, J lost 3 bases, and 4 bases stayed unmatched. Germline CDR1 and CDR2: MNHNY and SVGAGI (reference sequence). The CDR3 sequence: CASYRGQANEKLFF. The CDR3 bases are TGTGCCAGCTACAGGGGGCAGGCTAATGAAAAACTGTTTTTT.

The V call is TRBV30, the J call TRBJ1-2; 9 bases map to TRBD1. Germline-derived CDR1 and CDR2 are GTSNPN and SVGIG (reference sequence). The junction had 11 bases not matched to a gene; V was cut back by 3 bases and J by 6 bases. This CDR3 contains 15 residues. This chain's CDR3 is CAWSVSGTGTDGYTF. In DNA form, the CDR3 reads TGTGCCTGGAGCGTTTCCGGGACAGGGACGGATGGCTACACCTTC.